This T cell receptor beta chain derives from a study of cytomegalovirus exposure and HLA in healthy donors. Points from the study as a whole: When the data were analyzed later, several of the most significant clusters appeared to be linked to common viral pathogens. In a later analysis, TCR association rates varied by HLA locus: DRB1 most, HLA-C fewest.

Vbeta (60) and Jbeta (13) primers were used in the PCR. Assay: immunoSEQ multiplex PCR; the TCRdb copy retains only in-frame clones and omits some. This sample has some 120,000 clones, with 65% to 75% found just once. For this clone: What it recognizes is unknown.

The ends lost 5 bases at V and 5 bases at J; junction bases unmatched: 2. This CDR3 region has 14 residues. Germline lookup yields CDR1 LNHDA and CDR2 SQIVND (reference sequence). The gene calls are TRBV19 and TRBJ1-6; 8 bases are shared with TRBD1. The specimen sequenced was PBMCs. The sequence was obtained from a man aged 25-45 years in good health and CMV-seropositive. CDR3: CASSVDRDNSPLHF. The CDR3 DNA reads TGTGCCAGTAGTGTGGACAGGGATAATTCACCCCTCCACTTT. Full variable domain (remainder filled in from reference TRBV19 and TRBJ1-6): DGGITQSPKYLFRKEGQNVTLSCEQNLNHDAMYWYRQDPGQGLRLIYYSQIVNDFQKGDIAEGYSVSREKKESFPLTVTSAQKNPTAFYLCASSVDRDNSPLHFGNGTRLTVT.